This T cell receptor beta chain was identified during a study of T cell clusters in autoimmune cytopenias (dated by TCRdb to between 2018 and 2021). General notes on the study: A median TRB sequencing depth of 50,000 or so reads per sample was reached, and a median of approximately 2,400 distinct TRB clonotypes per sample was obtained. The goal of the study was to determine whether autoimmune cytopenia patients have a disease-specific immune repertoire signature that could serve as a blood-based biomarker. Alongside healthy, CLL and autoimmune hepatitis controls, autoimmune cytopenia patients had their peripheral blood TRB and IGH repertoires sequenced at active disease and again during treatment follow-up.

Multiplex PCR with a touch-down protocol amplified TRB rearrangements, with the TRB-A and TRB-B primer pools combined in a single tube. Illumina adapters and sample indices were added to the amplicons through two consecutive PCR reactions performed with Phusion HS II polymerase. The amplicons were purified from gel with the NucleoSpin Gel and PCR Clean-up kit, after which the amplicons were quantified by Qubit and checked for quality on an Agilent 2100 Bioanalyzer. Sequencing of the libraries was done on an Illumina MiSeq with 600-cycle, single-indexed, paired-end runs. The study's processing was this. MiXCR version 2.1.12 with the default MiXCR reference library was used to align and assemble TRB reads. A clone was defined by each unique CDR3 nucleotide sequence, and the analysis included only productive sequences supported by at least two reads. Alpha-parameterized diversity profiles (alpha 0 to 5), including the Shannon (alpha 1) and Simpson (alpha 2) indices, were computed with an R script to assess repertoire diversity. Combinatorial TRB VJ usage was computed with the tcR package and compared between cohorts by principal component analysis with ade4. Using GLIPH, TCRbeta CDR3s were clustered on pairs of cohorts matched for age and read depth, and a Wilcoxon test was used to compare cluster frequencies. TCRdb reprocessed the reads; each CDR3 protein sequence makes one entry, and DNA is unavailable. The V and J calls and clone size are TCRdb's, not the authors'. The sample has roughly 4,800 distinct CDR3 sequences on record. The top ten clonotypes cover less than 20% of the sample.

Each sample's TRB amplification started from approximately 250 ng of peripheral blood genomic DNA, which corresponds to approximately 36,000 genome equivalents. General findings and caveats noted by the study authors: Almost three-fold more exclusive TRB clusters were observed in healthy donors than in active autoimmune hepatitis patients, consistent with an autoimmunity-wide signature. The T cell clusters were defined only in silico, and the functional role of the clusters was left to be validated experimentally. In the comparison of secondary cytopenia with CLL, no cluster-lack signature showed up, apparently because the dominant lymphoma-associated repertoire masked the signature. The TRB repertoire shifts, including less even repertoires in secondary cytopenia and CLL, mostly reflected lymphoma bias and not autoimmunity. GLIPH suggested that primary autoimmune cytopenia patients lacked physiological T cell clusters: 45 to 60 clusters were exclusive to healthy donors versus some 16 exclusive to patients.

By frequency, this clonotype is medium-sized (0.01 to 0.1%), with no count recorded. Its antigen remains unidentified. Per the germline V gene (reference sequence), GTSNPN is the CDR1 and SVGIG is the CDR2. Inclusive of the bounding cysteine and phenylalanine, the CDR3 is 14 residues long. The nucleotide record is missing. The chain uses TRBV30 and TRBJ1-3; no DNA is available, so the TRBD1 call from TCRdb remains unchecked. The sample taken for sequencing was peripheral blood. The clonotype comes from a human donor with an autoimmune cytopenia or autoimmune hepatitis (not recorded which). CDR3 protein: CAWDRQSSGNTIYF. The CDR3 plus the reference TRBV30 and TRBJ1-3 genes for the other parts give the full variable domain: SQTIHQWPATLVQPVGSPLSLECTVEGTSNPNLYWYRQAAGRGLQLLFYSVGIGQISSEVPQNLSASRPQDRQFILSSKKLLLSDSGFYLCAWDRQSSGNTIYFGEGSWLTVV.